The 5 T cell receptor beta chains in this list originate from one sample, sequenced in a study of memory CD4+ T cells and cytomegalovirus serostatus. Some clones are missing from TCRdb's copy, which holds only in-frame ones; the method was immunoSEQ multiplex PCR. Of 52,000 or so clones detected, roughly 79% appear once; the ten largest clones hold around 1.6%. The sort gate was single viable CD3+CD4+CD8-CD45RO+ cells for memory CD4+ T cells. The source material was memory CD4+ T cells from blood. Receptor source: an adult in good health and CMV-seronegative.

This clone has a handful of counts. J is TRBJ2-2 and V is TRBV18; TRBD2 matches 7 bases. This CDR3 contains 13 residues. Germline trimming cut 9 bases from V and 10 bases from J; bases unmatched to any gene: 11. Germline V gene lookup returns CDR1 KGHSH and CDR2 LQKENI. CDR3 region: CASCSGPKAELFF. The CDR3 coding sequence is TGTGCCAGTTGTAGCGGGCCGAAGGCGGAGCTGTTTTTT.

The CDR3 bases are TGTGCCAGCAGCTTGAACAGAGGCACTGAAGCTTTCTTT. Amino acid sequence: CASSLNRGTEAFF. The gene calls are TRBV5-8 and TRBJ1-1; no definite D call. Germline CDR1 and CDR2: SGHTS and YDEGEE. This CDR3 is 13 amino acids long. V dropped 1 base and J dropped 4 bases, with 8 bases sitting between them.

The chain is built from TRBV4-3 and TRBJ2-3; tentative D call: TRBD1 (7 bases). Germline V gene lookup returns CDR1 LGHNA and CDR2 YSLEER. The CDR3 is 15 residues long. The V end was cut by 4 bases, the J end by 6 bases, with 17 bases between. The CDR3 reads CASSLLPGGGDTQYF. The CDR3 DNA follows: TGCGCCAGCAGCCTGCTCCCAGGGGGAGGCGATACGCAGTATTTT.

CDR3 loop: CASSFGIRGDTDTQYF. CDR3 DNA: TGTGCCAGCAGCTTTGGGATTAGGGGGGACACAGATACGCAGTATTTT. V is TRBV11-2 and J is TRBJ2-3; the D gene could be TRBD1 or TRBD2 (6 bases each). This CDR3 has 16 residues. V lost 3 bases and J 2 bases, leaving 15 bases between the germline ends. In germline, CDR1 is SGHAT, CDR2 FQNNGV.

The CDR3 loop is CASSSWTEETQYF. The DNA of the CDR3 is TGCGCCAGCAGCTCATGGACGGAAGAGACCCAGTACTTC. The chain has TRBV5-1 and TRBJ2-5, with no clear D. This CDR3 comprises 13 residues. The germline V and J ends were trimmed by 3 bases and 3 bases, with 9 bases remaining between them. Germline-derived CDR1 and CDR2 are SGHRS and YFSETQ.